The T cell receptor beta chain described here comes from a study of spatial heterogeneity in lung cancer. On the study more broadly: A consistent excess of beta-chain over alpha-chain sequences was detected. Points from the study as a whole: Blood showed ubiquitous tumor TCRs more often at resection than at routine follow-up.

TCRdb reprocessed the 5' RACE reads with MiXCR, giving one entry per CDR3 protein. The sample comprises tens of thousands of distinct CDR3 sequences, roughly 15% of which are singletons, and about 57% rests with the top ten. Per the germline V gene, CDR1 is SGHRS and CDR2 is YFSETQ. The CDR3 runs 15 residues. Trimming left V 5 bases short and J 6 bases short, with 19 bases between. As concerns this clonotype: What it binds is unknown.

The time point: sample taken at primary tumor resection. The donor group consisted of roughly 70 patients who had untreated, early-stage non-small cell lung cancer. Frozen PBMC, nontumor lung or tumor provided whole RNA, which was sequenced unsorted. The clonotype originates from a male donor with early-stage non-small cell lung cancer. The chain is built from TRBV5-1 and TRBJ2-3; tentatively, D is TRBD1 or TRBD2 (5 bases each). Sequencing was performed on PBMCs, taken at surgery. CDR3 bases: TGCGCCAGCAGTTTAGGGGACCCCACTGCGGATACGCAGTATTTT. This codes for CASSLGDPTADTQYF.